These T cell receptor beta chains were read from a single sample in a study of T-cell reconstitution after alpha-beta-depleted transplantation in children. Via MiXCR, TCRdb re-called the PCR reads, giving one row per CDR3 protein. The sample consists of 350,000 to 450,000 distinct CDR3 sequences, more than 10% of them appearing once. The sample here was PBMCs, taken from the stem cell graft. The receptors shown here come from a human donor who donated a stem cell graft to a child with Fanconi anemia. Each CDR3 is given with its conserved first and last residue. Fields, in order: V gene, J gene, clone size, D gene, CDR3 protein, CDR3 DNA. D genes are given only for firm matches. Clone size appears in some rows only: once, few, many, or a class for an expanded clone.

v_gene: TRBV4-2
j_gene: TRBJ1-5
abundance: -
d_gene: -
CDR3aa: CASSQDGRGTPQHF
CDR3nt: TGTGCCAGCAGCCAAGATGGTAGGGGAACGCCCCAGCATTTT

v_gene: TRBV5-4
j_gene: TRBJ2-2
abundance: -
d_gene: -
CDR3aa: CASSKDRNTGELFF
CDR3nt: TGTGCCAGCAGCAAGGACAGAAACACCGGGGAGCTGTTTTTT

v_gene: TRBV6-5
j_gene: TRBJ2-1
abundance: few
d_gene: TRBD2
CDR3aa: CASTGGSSYNEQFF
CDR3nt: TGTGCCTCTACGGGAGGGAGCTCCTACAATGAGCAGTTCTTC

v_gene: TRBV20-1
j_gene: TRBJ1-6
abundance: few
d_gene: -
CDR3aa: CSAPPRTVGESPLHF
CDR3nt: TGCAGTGCTCCCCCCCGGACAGTCGGCGAATCACCCCTCCACTTT

v_gene: TRBV7-9
j_gene: TRBJ1-1
abundance: -
d_gene: -
CDR3aa: CASSLLTQGNTEAFF
CDR3nt: TGTGCCAGCAGCTTATTAACCCAGGGGAACACTGAAGCTTTCTTT

v_gene: TRBV3-1
j_gene: TRBJ2-3
abundance: -
d_gene: -
CDR3aa: CASSQGLLDTQYF
CDR3nt: TGTGCCAGCAGCCAAGGCTTATTGGATACGCAGTATTTT

v_gene: TRBV29-1
j_gene: TRBJ1-5
abundance: many
d_gene: -
CDR3aa: CSVGGPNQPQHF
CDR3nt: TGCAGCGTTGGAGGACCCAATCAGCCCCAGCATTTT

v_gene: TRBV20-1
j_gene: TRBJ1-1
abundance: -
d_gene: -
CDR3aa: CSAGISSTDTEAFF
CDR3nt: TGCAGTGCCGGCATTTCGTCGACGGACACTGAAGCTTTCTTT

v_gene: TRBV5-1
j_gene: TRBJ1-4
abundance: few
d_gene: -
CDR3aa: CASSLRIGSGKLFF
CDR3nt: TGCGCCAGCAGCTTGAGGATAGGGAGTGGAAAACTGTTTTTT

v_gene: TRBV2
j_gene: TRBJ1-3
abundance: -
d_gene: -
CDR3aa: CASSDRGNTIYF
CDR3nt: TGTGCCAGCAGTGATCGAGGCAACACCATATATTTT

v_gene: TRBV28
j_gene: TRBJ1-2
abundance: -
d_gene: -
CDR3aa: CASSSVRDHGYTF
CDR3nt: TGTGCCAGCAGTTCTGTAAGGGATCATGGCTACACCTTC

v_gene: TRBV12-3/TRBV12-4
j_gene: TRBJ1-5
abundance: few
d_gene: TRBD1
CDR3aa: CASSMGTGPNQPQHF
CDR3nt: TGTGCCAGCAGTATGGGGACAGGCCCCAATCAGCCCCAGCATTTT

v_gene: TRBV12-3/TRBV12-4
j_gene: TRBJ1-6
abundance: few
d_gene: -
CDR3aa: CASSQLSYNSPLHF
CDR3nt: TGTGCCAGCTCCCAACTCTCCTATAATTCACCCCTCCACTTT

v_gene: TRBV6-5
j_gene: TRBJ2-6
abundance: few
d_gene: TRBD1
CDR3aa: CASSYSGQASGANVLTF
CDR3nt: TGTGCCAGCAGTTACTCGGGACAGGCCTCTGGGGCCAACGTCCTGACTTTC

v_gene: TRBV7-9
j_gene: TRBJ2-5
abundance: -
d_gene: -
CDR3aa: CASSLALWETQYF
CDR3nt: TGTGCCAGCAGCTTAGCGCTGTGGGAGACCCAGTACTTC

v_gene: TRBV20-1
j_gene: TRBJ2-6
abundance: -
d_gene: -
CDR3aa: CSAPHRGSGANVLTF
CDR3nt: TGCAGTGCCCCTCACCGGGGCTCTGGGGCCAACGTCCTGACTTTC

v_gene: TRBV18
j_gene: TRBJ1-5
abundance: few
d_gene: -
CDR3aa: CASSLYARTGNQPQHF
CDR3nt: TGTGCCAGCTCACTATACGCACGGACAGGCAATCAGCCCCAGCATTTT

v_gene: TRBV4-2
j_gene: TRBJ1-2
abundance: few
d_gene: TRBD1
CDR3aa: CASSQVFSVGTGGTGGYTF
CDR3nt: TGTGCCAGCAGCCAAGTTTTCAGTGTCGGTACAGGGGGTACGGGTGGCTACACCTTC

v_gene: TRBV5-1
j_gene: TRBJ1-1
abundance: -
d_gene: TRBD1
CDR3aa: CASSPGQGVDTEAFF
CDR3nt: TGCGCCAGCAGCCCGGGACAGGGGGTTGACACTGAAGCTTTCTTT

v_gene: TRBV27
j_gene: TRBJ1-4
abundance: few
d_gene: TRBD1
CDR3aa: CASSYEGAANEKLFF
CDR3nt: TGTGCCAGCAGTTATGAGGGGGCGGCTAATGAAAAACTGTTTTTT

v_gene: TRBV20-1
j_gene: TRBJ2-5
abundance: few
d_gene: -
CDR3aa: CSAWDISETQYF
CDR3nt: TGCAGTGCCTGGGACATATCAGAGACCCAGTACTTC

v_gene: TRBV11-2
j_gene: TRBJ2-1
abundance: many
d_gene: -
CDR3aa: CASSLGANFYNEQFF
CDR3nt: TGTGCCAGCAGCTTAGGGGCCAACTTCTACAATGAGCAGTTCTTC

v_gene: TRBV18
j_gene: TRBJ2-5
abundance: -
d_gene: -
CDR3aa: CASSRRPEKETQYF
CDR3nt: TGTGCCAGCTCCCGAAGGCCCGAGAAAGAGACCCAGTACTTC

v_gene: TRBV5-6
j_gene: TRBJ2-4
abundance: -
d_gene: TRBD1
CDR3aa: CASSFNRGINIQYF
CDR3nt: TGTGCCAGCAGCTTTAACAGGGGGATAAACATTCAGTACTTC

v_gene: TRBV29-1
j_gene: TRBJ1-1
abundance: many
d_gene: TRBD1
CDR3aa: CSGGRDRGIAFF
CDR3nt: TGCAGCGGGGGCCGGGACAGGGGTATTGCTTTCTTT

v_gene: TRBV7-2
j_gene: TRBJ2-6
abundance: many
d_gene: -
CDR3aa: CASSPGPPSGANVLTF
CDR3nt: TGTGCCAGCAGCCCAGGACCGCCCTCTGGGGCCAACGTCCTGACTTTC

v_gene: TRBV7-9
j_gene: TRBJ2-3
abundance: -
d_gene: TRBD2
CDR3aa: CASSPERGGNTDTQYF
CDR3nt: TGTGCCAGCAGCCCCGAGCGGGGGGGGAACACAGATACGCAGTATTTT

v_gene: TRBV7-9
j_gene: TRBJ2-5
abundance: -
d_gene: -
CDR3aa: CASSLAGEEETQYF
CDR3nt: TGTGCCAGCAGCTTAGCGGGGGAGGAGGAGACCCAGTACTTC

v_gene: TRBV20-1
j_gene: TRBJ2-3
abundance: -
d_gene: TRBD2
CDR3aa: CSARLSSGGGDTQYF
CDR3nt: TGCAGTGCTAGACTCTCAAGCGGGGGAGGGGATACGCAGTATTTT

v_gene: TRBV11-3
j_gene: TRBJ2-5
abundance: few
d_gene: TRBD2
CDR3aa: CASSLLGLAGETQYF
CDR3nt: TGTGCCAGCAGCTTATTGGGACTAGCGGGGGAGACCCAGTACTTC

v_gene: TRBV4-2
j_gene: TRBJ2-3
abundance: -
d_gene: -
CDR3aa: CASSQGSGNTDTQYF
CDR3nt: TGTGCCAGCAGCCAAGGTTCGGGTAACACAGATACGCAGTATTTT

v_gene: TRBV4-3
j_gene: TRBJ1-1
abundance: many
d_gene: -
CDR3aa: CASSQALSAANTEAFF
CDR3nt: TGCGCCAGCAGCCAAGCTCTGTCGGCTGCAAACACTGAAGCTTTCTTT

v_gene: TRBV29-1
j_gene: TRBJ2-2
abundance: once
d_gene: -
CDR3aa: CSVEDRGGELFF
CDR3nt: TGCAGCGTTGAAGATCGGGGAGGTGAGCTGTTTTTT

v_gene: TRBV29-1
j_gene: TRBJ2-1
abundance: few
d_gene: -
CDR3aa: CSVEFENEQFF
CDR3nt: TGCAGCGTTGAGTTTGAGAATGAGCAGTTCTTC

v_gene: TRBV27
j_gene: TRBJ1-6
abundance: few
d_gene: -
CDR3aa: CASSLNGENSPLHF
CDR3nt: TGTGCCAGCAGTTTAAACGGAGAGAATTCACCCCTCCACTTT

v_gene: TRBV2
j_gene: TRBJ1-2
abundance: few
d_gene: TRBD1
CDR3aa: CASSGTGVIDGYTF
CDR3nt: TGTGCCAGCAGTGGGACAGGGGTGATCGATGGCTACACCTTC

v_gene: TRBV27
j_gene: TRBJ2-5
abundance: -
d_gene: -
CDR3aa: CASSPSLGQETQYF
CDR3nt: TGTGCCAGCAGTCCCTCGTTAGGGCAAGAGACCCAGTACTTC

v_gene: TRBV12-3/TRBV12-4
j_gene: TRBJ1-1
abundance: -
d_gene: TRBD1
CDR3aa: CASSFIRGAEAFF
CDR3nt: TGTGCCAGCAGTTTTATCAGGGGGGCTGAAGCTTTCTTT

v_gene: TRBV5-1
j_gene: TRBJ1-2
abundance: many
d_gene: -
CDR3aa: CASSKEPSGGYTF
CDR3nt: TGCGCCAGCAGCAAAGAACCTTCCGGGGGCTACACCTTC

v_gene: TRBV4-3
j_gene: TRBJ1-6
abundance: many
d_gene: -
CDR3aa: CASSQGSSYNSPLHF
CDR3nt: TGCGCCAGCAGCCAAGGGAGCTCCTATAATTCACCCCTCCACTTT

v_gene: TRBV4-3
j_gene: TRBJ2-5
abundance: few
d_gene: TRBD2
CDR3aa: CASSPAGQNPQETQYF
CDR3nt: TGCGCCAGCAGCCCAGCGGGGCAGAACCCACAAGAGACCCAGTACTTC

v_gene: TRBV12-3/TRBV12-4
j_gene: TRBJ2-1
abundance: -
d_gene: TRBD2
CDR3aa: CASTTTSGGAFEQFF
CDR3nt: TGTGCCAGCACCACCACTAGCGGGGGGGCCTTTGAGCAGTTCTTC

v_gene: TRBV24-1
j_gene: TRBJ2-3
abundance: few
d_gene: -
CDR3aa: CATSEDRSSTDTQYF
CDR3nt: TGTGCCACCAGTGAGGACAGATCGTCCACAGATACGCAGTATTTT

v_gene: TRBV12-3/TRBV12-4
j_gene: TRBJ1-2
abundance: -
d_gene: -
CDR3aa: CASSLAGSGYTF
CDR3nt: TGTGCCAGCAGTTTAGCGGGGTCTGGCTACACCTTC

v_gene: TRBV12-3/TRBV12-4
j_gene: TRBJ1-5
abundance: -
d_gene: -
CDR3aa: CASSLGVGTQPQHF
CDR3nt: TGTGCCAGCAGCCTAGGGGTTGGTACCCAGCCCCAGCATTTT

v_gene: TRBV10-3
j_gene: TRBJ1-4
abundance: few
d_gene: -
CDR3aa: CAISESVGEKLFF
CDR3nt: TGTGCCATCAGTGAGTCGGTGGGTGAAAAACTGTTTTTT

v_gene: TRBV20-1
j_gene: TRBJ2-5
abundance: -
d_gene: TRBD2
CDR3aa: CSAPPSGGAEETQYF
CDR3nt: TGCAGTGCCCCACCTAGCGGGGGGGCGGAGGAGACCCAGTACTTC

v_gene: TRBV9
j_gene: TRBJ2-2
abundance: -
d_gene: TRBD2
CDR3aa: CASSITREVGELFF
CDR3nt: TGTGCCAGCAGCATAACCCGGGAGGTCGGGGAGCTGTTTTTT

v_gene: TRBV20-1
j_gene: TRBJ1-1
abundance: -
d_gene: -
CDR3aa: CSARAPGGQGTEAFF
CDR3nt: TGCAGTGCTAGAGCCCCCGGGGGGCAAGGGACTGAAGCTTTCTTT

v_gene: TRBV7-3
j_gene: TRBJ1-6
abundance: many
d_gene: -
CDR3aa: CASSLSGNSPLHF
CDR3nt: TGTGCCAGCAGCTTATCAGGGAATTCACCCCTCCACTTT

v_gene: TRBV5-5
j_gene: TRBJ2-3
abundance: many
d_gene: -
CDR3aa: CASREHSTDTQYF
CDR3nt: TGTGCCAGCAGGGAACATAGCACAGATACGCAGTATTTT

v_gene: TRBV20-1
j_gene: TRBJ2-3
abundance: -
d_gene: TRBD2
CDR3aa: CSSNSGGADTQYF
CDR3nt: TGCAGTTCGAATAGCGGGGGGGCAGATACGCAGTATTTT

v_gene: TRBV28
j_gene: TRBJ1-5
abundance: -
d_gene: -
CDR3aa: CASSFSWGRGNQPQHF
CDR3nt: TGTGCCAGCAGTTTCAGTTGGGGAAGGGGCAATCAGCCCCAGCATTTT

v_gene: TRBV29-1
j_gene: TRBJ1-6
abundance: -
d_gene: -
CDR3aa: CSVADSYNSPLHF
CDR3nt: TGCAGCGTGGCGGACTCCTATAATTCACCCCTCCACTTT

v_gene: TRBV29-1
j_gene: TRBJ1-2
abundance: few
d_gene: -
CDR3aa: CSVEGLVKDYGYTF
CDR3nt: TGCAGCGTTGAGGGATTGGTAAAGGACTATGGCTACACCTTC

v_gene: TRBV28
j_gene: TRBJ2-5
abundance: -
d_gene: -
CDR3aa: CASSVATGSLRETQYF
CDR3nt: TGTGCCAGCAGCGTTGCTACCGGGAGTCTTAGAGAGACCCAGTACTTC

v_gene: TRBV20-1
j_gene: TRBJ1-6
abundance: -
d_gene: TRBD1
CDR3aa: CSARDRDRGYSPLHF
CDR3nt: TGCAGTGCTAGAGATCGGGACAGGGGGTATTCACCCCTCCACTTT

v_gene: TRBV29-1
j_gene: TRBJ2-2
abundance: -
d_gene: -
CDR3aa: CSVSYGPNTGELFF
CDR3nt: TGCAGCGTATCTTATGGTCCCAACACCGGGGAGCTGTTTTTT

v_gene: TRBV4-3
j_gene: TRBJ1-2
abundance: many
d_gene: -
CDR3aa: CASSQDSAGYNYGYTF
CDR3nt: TGCGCCAGCAGCCAAGATAGTGCAGGGTATAACTATGGCTACACCTTC

v_gene: TRBV20-1
j_gene: TRBJ2-2
abundance: -
d_gene: -
CDR3aa: CSASYAETGLNTGELFF
CDR3nt: TGCAGTGCTAGTTATGCCGAGACAGGCCTTAACACCGGGGAGCTGTTTTTT